This T cell receptor (beta chain) was profiled in a study of blood T cell repertoires in COVID-19. Produced via immunoSEQ multiplex PCR; TCRdb's table is partial and in-frame only. The sample yields under 250,000 clones, roughly 81% seen once. Germline assignment: CDR1 KGHDR and CDR2 SFDVKD. This CDR3 has 14 amino acids. V lost 2 bases, J lost 5 bases, and 4 bases stayed unmatched. Sequencing used peripheral blood. This TCR was recovered from a man aged 50-59 years with acute or convalescent COVID-19. V usage is TRBV24-1 and J usage is TRBJ1-2; 7 positions match TRBD1. This CDR3 is CATSDSGTVYGYTF. CDR3 DNA sequence: TGTGCCACCAGTGATTCCGGGACAGTTTATGGCTACACCTTC.